The subject of this entry is one T cell receptor beta chain. Amplification yielded TCR beta CDR3 regions, with RNA transcripts as the source. RT-PCR in the first round (using the HTBI primer set) targeted the TCR CDR3. TCRdb fed the multiplex PCR reads into MiXCR, producing one record per CDR3 protein. The repertoire holds under 400,000 distinct CDR3 sequences, with around 25% as singletons. The entry originates in a study of T cells in Graves' hyperthyroidism and ophthalmopathy. The clonotype was recovered from a man between 45 and 60 years old with Graves' hyperthyroidism. The sample was blood.

The CDR3 spells CASSLIGNQPQHF. The CDR3 nucleotides read TGCGCCAGCAGCTTGATCGGAAATCAGCCCCAGCATTTT. The V call is TRBV5-1, the J call TRBJ1-5, with D uncertain. In germline, CDR1 is SGHRS, CDR2 YFSETQ. CDR3 size: 13 residues. The V and J ends lost 1 base and 4 bases respectively, with 6 bases between them.